A single sample gave rise to the 9 T cell receptor beta chains below, sequenced in a study of radiotherapy plus CTLA-4 blockade in lung cancer (dated by TCRdb to the late 2010s). Library preparation employed the immunoSEQ multiplex PCR assay. Sourced from immuneACCESS, this table was stored by TCRdb with only in-frame sequences that have V and J called. A share of the clones is absent; for the studies checked, an unresolved V gene accounts for under half, and the remainder has no known explanation. This sample gives more than 10,000 clones in total; about 86% of them show up just once. The ten largest clones take up 25% to 30% of the sample. Sample: peripheral blood, taken from a patient treated with radiotherapy plus ipilimumab. Every receptor here comes from a human donor with non-small cell lung cancer that progressed on radiotherapy plus ipilimumab.

This clone was counted once. The chain joins TRBV18 to TRBJ2-6; 8 nucleotides line up with TRBD1. The CDR3 is made up of 18 amino acids. V dropped 3 bases and J dropped 0; count of bases not matched to a gene: 7. Germline V gene data show CDR1 as KGHSH and CDR2 as LQKENI. The CDR3 DNA is TGTGCCAGCTCACCCCGAGCCAGGGGGCTCTCTGGGGCCAACGTCCTGACTTTC. It specifies CASSPRARGLSGANVLTF. Complete variable domain (other parts from reference TRBV18 and TRBJ2-6): NAGVMQNPRHLVRRRGQEARLRCSPMKGHSHVYWYRQLPEEGLKFMVYLQKENIIDESGMPKERFSAEFPKEGPSILRIQQVVRGDSAAYFCASSPRARGLSGANVLTFGAGSRLTVL.

CDR3 DNA: TGTGCCAGCAGCTTGAACAGGGCGAATAATTCACCCCTCCACTTT. As protein: CASSLNRANNSPLHF. The chain joins TRBV5-4 to TRBJ1-6; perhaps TRBD1 as D (6 bases). From germline, CDR1 is SGHNT and CDR2 YYREEE (reference sequence). The V gene lost 1 base and the J gene lost 5 bases, with 10 bases spanning the gap. The CDR3 has 15 residues.

This clone appeared a few times. The chain combines TRBV25-1 with TRBJ1-6; D remains ambiguous. This CDR3 contains 14 residues. The germline V gene encodes CDR1 MGHDK and CDR2 SYGVNS. Trimming cost V 6 bases and J 8 bases, with 14 bases left between them. CDR3 in amino acids: CASRPGLGDSPLHF. The CDR3 DNA reads TGTGCCAGCAGACCGGGCCTTGGGGATTCACCCCTCCACTTT.

In this sample, this clone turned up once. This chain uses TRBV6-6 with TRBJ2-4; D uncertain. CDR3 length: 15 amino acids. Germline V gene lookup returns CDR1 MNHNY and CDR2 SVGAGI (reference sequence). Deletions cut 2 bases from V and 8 bases from J, with 16 bases between. CDR3 DNA sequence: TGTGCCAGCAGTTACGGATACAGTCAAACGGACATTCAGTACTTC. This gives the protein CASSYGYSQTDIQYF.

As regards this clone: Other DNA sequences in the same sample also yield this CDR3. The chain carries TRBV5-4 and TRBJ2-2, with TRBD2 identical over 11 bases. The V and J ends lost 0 bases and 4 bases, in that order; junction bases with no gene match: 5. Germline CDR1 is SGHNT and CDR2 is YYREEE (reference sequence). The CDR3 is made up of 17 amino acids. The CDR3 loop reads CASSLGTSGGRTGELFF. The CDR3 region has the DNA TGTGCCAGCAGCTTGGGCACTAGCGGGGGTCGCACCGGGGAGCTGTTTTTT.

This clone came up once. The V call is TRBV25-1, the J call TRBJ2-7; 8 nucleotides agree with TRBD1. Germline trimming cut 0 bases from V and 3 bases from J; bases unmatched to any gene: 1. Germline CDR1 reads MGHDK; CDR2 reads SYGVNS. The CDR3 covers 14 residues. CDR3 loop: CASSEYGQGYEQYF. Written as DNA, the CDR3 is TGTGCCAGCAGTGAATATGGACAGGGCTACGAGCAGTACTTC.

This CDR3 is CASSESGNSPLHF. The CDR3 DNA reads TGTGCCAGCAGTGAATCGGGTAATTCACCCCTCCACTTT. This sequence joins TRBV6-1 and TRBJ1-6; no definite D call. Germline CDR1 is MNHNS and CDR2 is SASEGT. Trimming took 2 bases from V and 6 from J, leaving 5 bases between them. This CDR3 region has 13 residues.

This chain joins TRBV7-9 and TRBJ1-4, with TRBD1 matching 10 bases. From germline, CDR1 is SEHNR and CDR2 FQNEAQ (reference sequence). The junction had 7 bases not matched to a gene; V was cut back by 5 bases and J by 1 base. The CDR3 contains 17 residues. CDR3 coding DNA: TGTGCCAGCAGCGCCGGGGGGACAGGGGTAACTAATGAAAAACTGTTTTTT. This translates into CASSAGGTGVTNEKLFF. The full variable domain, with the rest looked up from reference TRBV7-9 and TRBJ1-4, is DTGVSQNPRHKITKRGQNVTFRCDPISEHNRLYWYRQTLGQGPEFLTYFQNEAQLEKSRLLSDRFSAERPKGSFSTLEIQRTEQGDSAMYLCASSAGGTGVTNEKLFFGSGTQLSVL.

The chain uses TRBV11-2 and TRBJ2-1; 8 positions agree with TRBD1. Looked up from germline, CDR1 is SGHAT and CDR2 is FQNNGV. The V and J ends lost 2 bases and 6 bases, in that order; junction bases with no gene match: 12. CDR3 size: 17 residues. The CDR3 loop reads CASSLLGRTGRGNEQFF. CDR3 sequence (DNA): TGTGCCAGCAGCTTACTGGGGAGGACAGGGCGCGGCAATGAGCAGTTCTTC.